A selection of T cell receptor beta chains follows, all from one sample in a study of shared clonotypes between healthy human individuals. Sequencing used immunoSEQ multiplex PCR; TCRdb keeps in-frame clones, though not all of them. This sample has more than 550,000 clones, with less than 95% found just once. Sequencing input: memory CD8+ T cells from PBMCs. Receptors originate from a man between 18 and 29 years old in good health. Some clones in this sample may be carry-over from other donors' samples. Each CDR3 is given with its conserved first and last residue. Fields, in order: J gene, D gene, V gene, clone size, CDR3 DNA, CDR3 protein. The D gene is left open where the match is weak. A clone size is listed for some rows: how often the clone was seen (once, few, many), or a class if it is expanded.

j_call: TRBJ2-7
d_call: TRBD1
v_call: TRBV11-2
clone_size: NA
cdr3_nt: TGTGCCACGCGAGGCCGGGACAGGGTTAATGAGCAGTACTTC
cdr3_aa: CATRGRDRVNEQYF

j_call: TRBJ1-1
d_call: NA
v_call: TRBV7-2
clone_size: NA
cdr3_nt: TGTGCCAGCAGCTTAGCGCGGGACGTATTAATGAACACTGAAGCTTTCTTT
cdr3_aa: CASSLARDVLMNTEAFF

j_call: TRBJ2-3
d_call: NA
v_call: TRBV27
clone_size: few
cdr3_nt: TGTGCCAGCAGTCCGACTAGGGTGCGGGATACGCAGTATTTT
cdr3_aa: CASSPTRVRDTQYF

j_call: TRBJ2-7
d_call: NA
v_call: TRBV19
clone_size: NA
cdr3_nt: TGTGCCAGTAGTATGCGGGTTAGCTACGAGCAGTACTTC
cdr3_aa: CASSMRVSYEQYF

j_call: TRBJ1-3
d_call: NA
v_call: TRBV5-1
clone_size: NA
cdr3_nt: TGCGCCAGCAGCTTGGATTGGAGCTCTGGAAACACCATATATTTT
cdr3_aa: CASSLDWSSGNTIYF

j_call: TRBJ2-7
d_call: NA
v_call: TRBV13
clone_size: once
cdr3_nt: TGTGCCAGCAGCGCAGAGGACAGCTACCTACGGCGGCAGTACTTC
cdr3_aa: CASSAEDSYLRRQYF

j_call: TRBJ1-1
d_call: NA
v_call: TRBV14
clone_size: few
cdr3_nt: TGTGCCAGCAGCCAAGATAGATGGGGAGGGCCTGAAGCTTTCTTT
cdr3_aa: CASSQDRWGGPEAFF

j_call: TRBJ1-2
d_call: NA
v_call: TRBV10-3
clone_size: NA
cdr3_nt: TGTGCCATCAGTGATCTTGGGAGAACTAACTATGGCTACACCTTC
cdr3_aa: CAISDLGRTNYGYTF

j_call: TRBJ2-3
d_call: NA
v_call: TRBV4-1
clone_size: NA
cdr3_nt: TGCGCCAGCAGCGAGCGGGCCGCCCTTAGCACAGATACGCAGTATTTT
cdr3_aa: CASSERAALSTDTQYF

j_call: TRBJ1-1
d_call: NA
v_call: TRBV4-2
clone_size: NA
cdr3_nt: TGTGCCAGCAGTCAGCGGAGTGGGAACACTGAAGCTTTCTTT
cdr3_aa: CASSQRSGNTEAFF

j_call: TRBJ1-3
d_call: NA
v_call: TRBV19
clone_size: NA
cdr3_nt: TGTGCCAGTAGTATATGGGGCGCAAAAGCTGGAAACACCATATATTTT
cdr3_aa: CASSIWGAKAGNTIYF

j_call: TRBJ2-2
d_call: NA
v_call: TRBV28
clone_size: NA
cdr3_nt: TGTGCCAGCAGTCCCCCCCGTGGGACGCTGATGGAACGCACCGGGGAGCTGTTTTTT
cdr3_aa: CASSPPRGTLMERTGELFF

j_call: TRBJ2-2
d_call: NA
v_call: TRBV29-1
clone_size: NA
cdr3_nt: TGCAGCGTTCGAGACCGAGACACCGGGGAGCTGTTTTTT
cdr3_aa: CSVRDRDTGELFF

j_call: TRBJ2-7
d_call: NA
v_call: TRBV5-8
clone_size: NA
cdr3_nt: TGTGCCACCCTAAAATCGGCTCACGAGCAGTACTTC
cdr3_aa: CATLKSAHEQYF

j_call: TRBJ1-5
d_call: NA
v_call: TRBV5-1
clone_size: NA
cdr3_nt: TGCGCCAGCAGCTTTGGAGGGGTTAATCAGCCCCAGCATTTT
cdr3_aa: CASSFGGVNQPQHF

j_call: TRBJ2-2
d_call: NA
v_call: TRBV4-1
clone_size: NA
cdr3_nt: TGCGCCAGCAGCCAAGGATCCGTTAGTGGGACCGGGGAGCTGTTTTTT
cdr3_aa: CASSQGSVSGTGELFF

j_call: TRBJ2-4
d_call: NA
v_call: TRBV19
clone_size: NA
cdr3_nt: TGTGCCAGTAGTATGTTGGGCCGTGGAGAAAACATTCAGTACTTC
cdr3_aa: CASSMLGRGENIQYF

j_call: TRBJ2-3
d_call: NA
v_call: TRBV19
clone_size: NA
cdr3_nt: TGTGCCAGTAGTGCTTGGGACCCTAGCACAGATACGCAGTATTTT
cdr3_aa: CASSAWDPSTDTQYF

j_call: TRBJ2-1
d_call: TRBD1
v_call: TRBV5-4
clone_size: NA
cdr3_nt: TGTGCCAGCAGCATAGAAGGACAGGGGGCCTACAATGAGCAGTTCTTC
cdr3_aa: CASSIEGQGAYNEQFF

j_call: TRBJ2-1
d_call: TRBD2
v_call: TRBV9
clone_size: NA
cdr3_nt: TGTGCCAGCAGCGCTAGCGGGAGGGCCGACAATGAGCAGTTCTTC
cdr3_aa: CASSASGRADNEQFF

j_call: TRBJ2-1
d_call: TRBD2
v_call: TRBV29-1
clone_size: NA
cdr3_nt: TGCAGCGTAAAAGATCGGGGGGGAGGGTACAATGAGCAGTTCTTC
cdr3_aa: CSVKDRGGGYNEQFF

j_call: TRBJ1-5
d_call: NA
v_call: TRBV30
clone_size: NA
cdr3_nt: TGTGCCTGGAGTGTACAGGGAAATCAGCCCCAGCATTTT
cdr3_aa: CAWSVQGNQPQHF

j_call: TRBJ1-4
d_call: NA
v_call: TRBV7-8
clone_size: NA
cdr3_nt: TGTGCCAGCAGCCCTACCGGGGGGCTACTGTTTTTT
cdr3_aa: CASSPTGGLLFF

j_call: TRBJ2-5
d_call: NA
v_call: TRBV10-1
clone_size: NA
cdr3_nt: TGCGCCAGCTCCGAGACAGGTCCGCGGGAGACCCAGTACTTC
cdr3_aa: CASSETGPRETQYF

j_call: TRBJ2-2
d_call: NA
v_call: TRBV9
clone_size: NA
cdr3_nt: TGTGCCAGCAGCCCTACTAGCCCCGGGGAGCTGTTTTTT
cdr3_aa: CASSPTSPGELFF

j_call: TRBJ2-1
d_call: NA
v_call: TRBV7-7
clone_size: NA
cdr3_nt: TGTGCCAGCAGCTTAGATGTCGGGGCCTACAATGAGCAGTTCTTC
cdr3_aa: CASSLDVGAYNEQFF